These 27 T cell receptor beta chains share one sample of origin, sequenced in a study of OX40 agonist ivuxolimab in advanced cancers. Measured with immunoSEQ multiplex PCR; TCRdb has only the in-frame clones, and not every one. The table lists around 50,000 clones, nearly 90% of them singletons, with over 0.5% in the top ten. Sequencing was performed on CD4+ or CD8+ T cells sorted from blood, taken in a trial of the OX40 agonist ivuxolimab. These receptors all stem from an adult with an advanced solid tumor such as melanoma, head and neck, liver or kidney cancer.

This clone was seen only once. The chain links TRBV19 to TRBJ2-1, with TRBD2 identical over 10 bases. The germline gives CDR1 LNHDA, CDR2 SQIVND (reference sequence). The CDR3 length is 14 residues. Trimming at V came to 3 bases and at J to 16 bases, leaving 12 bases not matched to a gene. The CDR3 region is CASSISSSGSEVFF. For the CDR3, the DNA is TGTGCCAGTAGTATCAGCTCTAGCGGGAGTGAAGTATTCTTC. Drawing the rest from reference TRBV19 and TRBJ2-1, the complete variable domain is DGGITQSPKYLFRKEGQNVTLSCEQNLNHDAMYWYRQDPGQGLRLIYYSQIVNDFQKGDIAEGYSVSREKKESFPLTVTSAQKNPTAFYLCASSISSSGSEVFFGPGTRLTVL.

The rearrangement links TRBV11-2 to TRBJ1-2, with a tentative D call TRBD1 (6 bases). The CDR3 has 15 amino acids. From germline, CDR1 is SGHAT and CDR2 FQNNGV. The V end lost 6 bases, the J end lost 2 bases, and 16 bases lay between the germline ends. Here the CDR3 DNA reads TGTGCCAGCAGACCCGGACAGTTGCCGAACTATGGCTACACCTTC. It is translated as CASRPGQLPNYGYTF.

The chain employs TRBV9 and TRBJ2-3; perhaps TRBD1 as D (5 bases). CDR1 is SGDLS, CDR2 YYNGEE, per germline. The CDR3 extends over 14 amino acids. V lost 3 bases and J lost 1, with 9 bases in between. The CDR3 DNA is TGTGCCAGCAGCGCGATAGGGGGCACAGATACGCAGTATTTT. Amino acid sequence: CASSAIGGTDTQYF.

The chain links TRBV5-6 to TRBJ2-7; TRBD1 is a possible D gene (5 bases). The CDR3 is made up of 14 amino acids. Trimming stripped 0 bases from V and 0 bases from J, with 7 bases between. CDR1 and CDR2 from the germline V gene are SGHDT and YYEEEE. The CDR3 sequence is CASSLEDSSYEQYF. CDR3 nucleotide sequence: TGTGCCAGCAGCTTGGAAGACAGCTCCTACGAGCAGTACTTC.

The chain combines TRBV18 with TRBJ2-6; TRBD2 aligns across 9 bases. CDR3 size: 17 residues. Trimming cost V 1 base and J 0 bases; bases outside gene matches: 1. Per germline, CDR1 KGHSH and CDR2 LQKENI. CDR3 loop: CASSPQRGASGANVLTF. CDR3 bases: TGTGCCAGCTCACCACAGCGGGGGGCCTCTGGGGCCAACGTCCTGACTTTC.

The chain couples TRBV9 to TRBJ2-7; D possibly matches TRBD1 or TRBD2 (6 bases each). This CDR3 has 15 amino acids. Per the germline V gene, CDR1 is SGDLS and CDR2 is YYNGEE. Trimming left V 4 bases short and J 4 bases short, with 18 bases between. Here the CDR3 DNA reads TGTGCCAGCAGCCCAGGCGGAGGGGGAGGTTACGAGCAGTACTTC. Residues: CASSPGGGGGYEQYF.

V and J are TRBV11-2 and TRBJ2-5; 12 bases fit TRBD2. V trimming: 2 bases; J trimming: 4 bases; junction bases outside the gene matches: 5. The germline V gene has CDR1 SGHAT and CDR2 FQNNGV. CDR3 size: 16 residues. This CDR3 reads CASSLRLAGVGETQYF. CDR3 DNA sequence: TGTGCCAGCAGCTTACGACTAGCGGGAGTTGGAGAGACCCAGTACTTC.

In DNA form, the CDR3 reads TGCAGCGTTCGGCGGGAGTGGGATACGCAGTATTTT. It specifies CSVRREWDTQYF. The V call is TRBV29-1, the J call TRBJ2-3; 7 nucleotides line up with TRBD2. The CDR3 has 12 residues. With V trimmed by 5 bases and J by 6 bases, 5 bases remained unmatched. The germline gives CDR1 SQVTM, CDR2 ANQGSEA.

The CDR3 DNA follows: TGTGCCAGCAGTGAAGGGTACCCGGCGAGGGAGCAGTACTTC. Amino acid sequence: CASSEGYPAREQYF. The chain joins TRBV6-1 to TRBJ2-7, with D uncertain. Between the trimmed V and J ends, which lost 1 base and 7 bases, there was a span of 14 bases. CDR3 size: 14 residues. The V gene's germline CDR1 is MNHNS and CDR2 SASEGT.

This clone was counted a few times. The chain has TRBV9 and TRBJ1-1; D gene uncertain. The V and J ends lost 0 bases and 0 bases respectively, with 15 bases between them. Germline CDR1 reads SGDLS; CDR2 reads YYNGEE. There are 17 residues in the CDR3. CDR3 amino acids: CASSVEGRAVVNTEAFF. As DNA, the CDR3 is TGTGCCAGCAGCGTAGAAGGTCGGGCAGTAGTGAACACTGAAGCTTTCTTT.

CDR3 sequence: CASSLVGGSNYGYTF. The CDR3 nucleotides are TGCGCCAGCAGCTTGGTTGGGGGCTCCAACTATGGCTACACCTTC. The chain links TRBV5-1 to TRBJ1-2; the D gene is possibly TRBD1 (6 bases). Germline-derived CDR1 and CDR2 are SGHRS and YFSETQ. This CDR3 region has 15 residues. V was cut by 0 bases and J by 2 bases, with 11 bases left in between.

In its sample, this clone was seen a few times. This chain joins TRBV5-1 and TRBJ2-3, with 15 bases that match TRBD2. CDR1 is SGHRS and CDR2 is YFSETQ in the germline V gene. V dropped 0 bases and J dropped 5; count of bases not matched to a gene: 7. This CDR3 is built from 18 residues. CDR3 sequence reads: CASSLVGGTSGRQDTQYF. The CDR3 bases are TGCGCCAGCAGCTTGGTAGGGGGGACTAGCGGGAGGCAAGATACGCAGTATTTT.

The chain has TRBV21-1 and TRBJ2-7. TRBV21-1 is termed a pseudogene. This CDR3 region has 18 residues. This chain's CDR3 is CASRKLASRRERAYEQYF. CDR3 nucleotides: TGTGCCAGCAGAAAGTTGGCTAGTCGACGAGAAAGGGCCTACGAGCAGTACTTC.

This chain uses TRBV2 with TRBJ2-1; 11 nucleotides agree with TRBD1. The CDR3 consists of 14 residues. The junction had 7 bases not matched to a gene; V was cut back by 6 bases and J by 9 bases. Germline V gives CDR1 SNHLY, CDR2 FYNNEI. The CDR3 bases are TGTGCCAGCAGCCCGGACAGGGGGCCCAGTGAGCAGTTCTTC. This translates into CASSPDRGPSEQFF.

The chain combines TRBV5-1 with TRBJ2-7, with TRBD2 matching 7 bases. The J segment lost 0 bases and the V segment lost 0 bases, leaving 0 bases of the junction unmatched. Per the germline V gene, CDR1 is SGHRS and CDR2 is YFSETQ. The CDR3 sequence is 14 residues long. The CDR3: CASSLVAGSYEQYF. The CDR3 DNA follows: TGCGCCAGCAGCTTGGTAGCGGGCTCCTACGAGCAGTACTTC. The full variable domain, its missing parts supplied by reference TRBV5-1 and TRBJ2-7, is KAGVTQTPRYLIKTRGQQVTLSCSPISGHRSVSWYQQTPGQGLQFLFEYFSETQRNKGNFPGRFSGRQFSNSRSEMNVSTLELGDSALYLCASSLVAGSYEQYFGPGTRLTVT.

The gene calls are TRBV30 and TRBJ2-2, with 10 bases aligning to TRBD1. V was clipped by 1 base and J by 4 bases; unmatched bases: 3. Germline CDR1 GTSNPN, CDR2 SVGIG (reference sequence). There are 15 residues in the CDR3. CDR3 residues: CAWSGTGGRTGELFF. As DNA, the CDR3 is TGTGCCTGGAGTGGGACAGGGGGACGCACCGGGGAGCTGTTTTTT.

This clone was counted once. The gene calls are TRBV4-1 and TRBJ2-3; 7 bases agree with TRBD2. Germline V lookup: CDR1 MGHRA, CDR2 YSYEKL. V lost 0 bases and J lost 2; bases outside the gene matches: 8. CDR3 length equals 17 residues. CDR3 sequence (DNA): TGCGCCAGCAGCCAAGATTCGGCGGGAGCAGCCACAGATACGCAGTATTTT. It specifies CASSQDSAGAATDTQYF.

The chain uses TRBV13 and TRBJ2-1, with 7 positions matching TRBD1. J lost 0 bases, V lost 5 bases, and 13 bases had no gene match. The germline gives CDR1 PRHDT, CDR2 FYEKMQ (reference sequence). The CDR3 totals 18 residues. CDR3 DNA sequence: TGTGCCAGCAGCCGGATACAGGGGCCCGCGAGCTCCTACAATGAGCAGTTCTTC. This codes for CASSRIQGPASSYNEQFF.

The V call is TRBV7-9, the J call TRBJ2-5, with 7 bases aligning to TRBD1. After removal of 5 bases from V and 2 bases from J, the junction contained 8 bases not matched to a gene. Per the germline V gene, CDR1 is SEHNR and CDR2 is FQNEAQ (reference sequence). CDR3 length equals 15 residues. The CDR3 DNA sequence: TGTGCCAGCAGCCCGGGACAGTTTCAACAAGAGACCCAGTACTTC. This translates into CASSPGQFQQETQYF.

This clone showed up just once. The rearrangement uses TRBV5-1 and TRBJ2-2, with D perhaps TRBD2 (5 bases). This CDR3 comprises 16 residues. V shed 4 bases and J shed 5 bases, with 18 bases lying between them. The germline V gene encodes CDR1 SGHRS and CDR2 YFSETQ. In DNA form, the CDR3 reads TGCGCCAGCAGCCCACTATCCTTAGCGCGAACCGGGGAGCTGTTTTTT. It yields the protein CASSPLSLARTGELFF.

Comment on this clone: Other DNA sequences within the sample encode an identical CDR3. The chain combines TRBV19 with TRBJ2-7; D gene unclear. Germline values: CDR1 LNHDA, CDR2 SQIVND (reference sequence). Trimming removed 1 base from V and 2 bases from J, with 6 bases in between. The CDR3 consists of 13 residues. CDR3 DNA sequence: TGTGCCAGTAGTATAGGTACAGCCTACGAGCAGTACTTC. It specifies CASSIGTAYEQYF.

The chain links TRBV7-3 to TRBJ2-1, with 12 bases identical to TRBD2. V shed 1 base and J 4 bases; nucleotides not matched to a gene: 8. CDR3 length equals 18 residues. The germline CDR1 and CDR2 sequences are SGHTA and FQGTGA. CDR3 sequence: CASSLRAGGLAGYNEQFF. CDR3 nucleotides: TGTGCCAGCAGCTTAAGAGCAGGGGGACTAGCGGGTTACAATGAGCAGTTCTTC.

The V call is TRBV18, the J call TRBJ1-5, with D perhaps matching TRBD1 (5 bases). Trimming removed 4 bases at V and 6 bases at J, with 10 bases between. Germline assignment: CDR1 KGHSH and CDR2 LQKENI. This CDR3 comprises 13 residues. In nucleotides, the CDR3 is TGTGCCAGCTCACAACAGGCGCGTCAGCCCCAGCATTTT. It encodes CASSQQARQPQHF.

This clone was counted once. This chain uses TRBV19 with TRBJ2-3, with 10 bases matching TRBD2. This CDR3 region has 15 residues. Trimming cost V 3 bases and J 4 bases; bases outside gene matches: 4. The V gene's germline CDR1 is LNHDA and CDR2 SQIVND (reference sequence). The CDR3 spells CASSMGLASADTQYF. The DNA for the CDR3 is TGTGCCAGTAGTATGGGACTAGCGTCGGCAGATACGCAGTATTTT.

This chain uses TRBV18 with TRBJ1-1, with TRBD1 matching over 8 bases. Germline V gene sequence: CDR1 KGHSH, CDR2 LQKENI. This CDR3 contains 14 residues. Losses at the gene ends were 3 bases for V and 7 bases for J; bases not matched to a gene: 7. Written as DNA, the CDR3 is TGTGCCAGCTCACCGCGACAGGGGACGGGTGAAGCTTTCTTT. Translation gives CASSPRQGTGEAFF.

This clone was counted once. This rearrangement joins TRBV15 to TRBJ1-5; D may be TRBD1 (5 bases). The CDR3 covers 15 residues. From germline, CDR1 is LNHNV and CDR2 YYDKDF (reference sequence). Trimming shortened V by 3 bases and J by 2 bases, and 11 bases separated the two germline ends. The chain's CDR3 is CATSRKDRGNQPQHF. As DNA, the CDR3 is TGTGCCACCAGCAGGAAAGACAGAGGCAATCAGCCCCAGCATTTT.

By proportion, this clone is medium-sized. This rearrangement joins TRBV19 to TRBJ2-2; a weak D match, TRBD1 (5 bases). The germline CDR1 and CDR2 sequences are LNHDA and SQIVND (reference sequence). V dropped 6 bases and J dropped 2 bases, with 10 bases sitting between them. This CDR3 spans 14 amino acids. The CDR3 reads CASSPGINTGELFF. In nucleotides, the CDR3 is TGTGCCAGTAGCCCAGGGATTAACACCGGGGAGCTGTTTTTT. Drawing the rest from reference TRBV19 and TRBJ2-2, the complete variable domain is DGGITQSPKYLFRKEGQNVTLSCEQNLNHDAMYWYRQDPGQGLRLIYYSQIVNDFQKGDIAEGYSVSREKKESFPLTVTSAQKNPTAFYLCASSPGINTGELFFGEGSRLTVL.